This TCR beta chain was identified during a study of beta chain features in type 1 diabetes. Regarding the study as a whole: PCR might favor shorter templates, but any such skew would affect patients and controls equally.

In the case of this clone: What it binds is unknown.

Sequencing targeted expressed TCRB transcripts, as all isolated RNA had been reverse transcribed. Libraries were prepared by immunoSEQ multiplex PCR; TCRdb keeps only in-frame clonotypes and omits some of them. The data contain 200,000 to 250,000 clones, about 25% of them singletons. This CDR3 has 14 amino acids. CDR1 is ENHRY and CDR2 is SYGVKD in the germline V gene. The V end lost 6 bases, the J end lost 5 bases, and 14 bases lay between the germline ends. V gene TRBV10-3 combines with J gene TRBJ2-1; weak D call: TRBD1 (6 bases). The receptor's source is a man in his thirties or forties in good health. Sample: central memory CD4+ T cells from blood. This CDR3 reads CAISAQGRDNEQFF. CDR3 DNA sequence: TGTGCCATCAGCGCACAGGGCAGAGACAATGAGCAGTTCTTC.